This T cell receptor beta chain was recorded in a study of CD8 T cells in ankylosing spondylitis. Study conclusions and caveats: The authors reported significant enrichment of disease-linked clones in matched ankylosing spondylitis synovial fluid. Apparently characteristic of ankylosing spondylitis blood was a TCR beta motif (roughly eight highly homologous variants). Disease-linked clones were CD8+ and relatively rare in peripheral blood. Existing reports had already noted some motif variants in reactive arthritis synovial fluid and blood.

The CDR3 length is 12 residues. Germline loops: CDR1 SGDLS, CDR2 YYNGEE. The germline V and J ends were trimmed by 0 bases and 7 bases, with 7 bases remaining between them. This clonotype showed up just a few times. Its antigen is not identified. Quantitative 5'-RACE with molecular barcodes produced the TCR beta libraries. A single record per CDR3 protein comes from TCRdb applying MiXCR to the 5' RACE reads. The data contain roughly 670,000 distinct CDR3 sequences, under 20% of them seen just once; the ten biggest clones take up roughly a fifth. The V call is TRBV9, the J call TRBJ1-1, with a possible D match to TRBD1 (5 bases). The source material was blood, either unsorted or a sorted T cell fraction (not recorded which). This TCR came from a male donor with ankylosing spondylitis. The CDR3 sequence is CASSVGGGEAFF. DNA for the CDR3: TGTGCCAGCAGCGTAGGTGGGGGTGAAGCTTTCTTT.